This passage covers 26 T cell receptor beta chains from one sample sequenced in a study of prognosis after radiotherapy for stage I lung cancer. Two-round multiplex PCR, the amplification method, yielded TCR beta CDR3 from genomic DNA. Each TRBV and TRBJ gene had its own primer in the first PCR round. TCRdb redid the calling of the multiplex PCR reads with MiXCR, one entry per CDR3 protein. The profile shows tens of thousands of distinct CDR3 sequences, 46% of them singletons. The specimen comprised PBMCs, sampled before or after stereotactic body radiation therapy (not recorded which). These receptors came from a donor aged 50 or older with non-small cell lung cancer.

This clonotype was recorded many times. J is TRBJ1-1 and V is TRBV28; TRBD1 agrees at 8 bases. The CDR3 covers 16 residues. CDR1 MDHEN and CDR2 SYDVKM come from the germline V gene. Trimming cost V 3 bases and J 0 bases; bases outside gene matches: 6. The CDR3 DNA sequence: TGTGCCAGCAGTTTCGGACAGGGACTATTGAACACTGAAGCTTTCTTT. Translating gives CASSFGQGLLNTEAFF.

Regarding this clonotype: A far larger clone is a single base away, which makes a read error likely. The V call is TRBV28, the J call TRBJ2-3; TRBD1 is a possible D gene (5 bases). The germline V gene has CDR1 MDHEN and CDR2 SYDVKM. Trimming left V 6 bases short and J 6 bases short, with 13 bases between. The CDR3 spans 13 residues. CDR3 nucleotides: TGTGCCAGCAGCGCTCGACAGTGGGATACGCAGTATTTT. Translation gives CASSARQWDTQYF.

This chain connects TRBV20-1 to TRBJ2-5, with 8 bases lining up with TRBD2. Germline V CDR1 and CDR2: DFQATT, SNEGSKA (reference sequence). V trimming: 4 bases; J trimming: 5 bases; junction bases outside the gene matches: 12. This CDR3 spans 15 amino acids. CDR3 amino acids: CSAIPSGSGGETQYF. In nucleotides, the CDR3 is TGCAGTGCTATTCCCAGCGGGAGTGGGGGGGAGACCCAGTACTTC.

With respect to this clonotype: A junction end diverges from the germline sequence, so it may reflect a read error. The chain recombines TRBV24-1 with TRBJ2-3; possibly TRBD2 for D (6 bases). CDR3 length equals 13 residues. Germline CDR1 KGHDR, CDR2 SFDVKD. CDR3 in amino acids: CATSGEATDKQYF. In DNA form, the CDR3 reads TGTGCCACCAGTGGGGAGGCCACAGATAAGCAGTATTTT.

The CDR3 region is CASSLGGGGHNEQFF. The CDR3 coding sequence is TGTGCCAGCAGTCTTGGGGGGGGGGGCCACAATGAGCAGTTCTTC. This chain connects TRBV6-2 or TRBV6-3 to TRBJ2-1; D may be TRBD2 (7 bases). The CDR3 length is 15 residues. Germline V gene data show CDR1 as MNHEY and CDR2 as SVGEGT. V lost 5 bases to trimming and J lost 5 bases, with 16 bases between them.

In this sample, this clonotype turned up many times. J is TRBJ1-4 and V is TRBV2; D might be TRBD1 (5 bases). Germline CDR1 is SNHLY and CDR2 is FYNNEI. The germline V and J ends were trimmed by 6 bases and 13 bases, with 24 bases remaining between them. This CDR3 has 15 amino acids. The CDR3 loop is CASSPSSGTPGLLFF. The CDR3 coding sequence is TGTGCCAGCAGCCCCTCCTCCGGGACCCCTGGTTTACTGTTTTTT.

With respect to this clonotype: A read error is likely, as this CDR3 ends without the conserved phenylalanine or tryptophan. Because the CDR3's place on the DNA is in doubt, the DNA is left out and the CDR3 is given as listed by TCRdb. This chain connects TRBV7-9 to TRBJ1-2; TRBD1 is taken as the D call from the table, unchecked against the DNA. The CDR3 spans 13 residues, counting both ends. CDR1 and CDR2 (germline): SEHNR, FQNEAQ (reference sequence). The CDR3 spells CASSPPGNYGYNL.

This sequence joins TRBV7-9 and TRBJ2-2; 8 nucleotides align to TRBD2. The J segment lost 3 bases and the V segment lost 1 base, leaving 1 base of the junction unmatched. The CDR3 has 15 amino acids. CDR1 and CDR2 (germline): SEHNR, FQNEAQ (reference sequence). CDR3 residues: CASSLGGGHTGELFF. The CDR3 nucleotides read TGTGCCAGCAGCTTAGGCGGGGGGCACACCGGGGAGCTGTTTTTT.

The table lists this clonotype with many counts. In DNA form, the CDR3 reads TGTGCCAGCACCCGACAGGGGGGCGAGACCCAGTACTTC. Its translation: CASTRQGGETQYF. The rearrangement uses TRBV6-2 or TRBV6-3 and TRBJ2-5; TRBD1 agrees at 9 bases. Trimming removed 7 bases from V and 5 bases from J; junction bases left unmatched: 5. This CDR3 comprises 13 residues. The V gene's germline CDR1 is MNHEY and CDR2 SVGEGT.

This clonotype was recorded at least ten times. The J gene is TRBJ2-5, the V gene TRBV14; D not resolved. The germline V and J ends were trimmed by 5 bases and 5 bases, with 15 bases remaining between them. This CDR3 region has 14 residues. Germline V gives CDR1 SGHDN, CDR2 FVKESK. The CDR3 DNA sequence: TGTGCCAGCAGCGGATATACCGGGCTGGAGACCCAGTACTTC. Its protein product is CASSGYTGLETQYF.

This clonotype is medium-sized by share. This chain links TRBV12-3 or TRBV12-4 with TRBJ2-3; D remains ambiguous. Trimming took off 5 bases at V and 3 bases at J, with 9 bases between the two ends. The CDR3 covers 13 residues. Here the CDR3 DNA reads TGTGCCAGCAGTCAGACCCCAACAGATACGCAGTATTTT. Encoded protein: CASSQTPTDTQYF.

The chain recombines TRBV24-1 with TRBJ1-3; unclear D gene. The CDR3 runs 14 residues. Germline CDR1 is KGHDR and CDR2 is SFDVKD. The V gene lost 5 bases and the J gene lost 0 bases, with 7 bases spanning the gap. The CDR3 DNA reads as TGTGCCACCAGTGTGAGGAACTCTGGAAACACCATATATTTT. Translated, it gives CATSVRNSGNTIYF.

This clonotype qualifies as medium-sized (0.01 to 0.1%). The chain employs TRBV29-1 and TRBJ2-7; weak D call: TRBD1 (7 bases). The germline CDR1 and CDR2 sequences are SQVTM and ANQGSEA. Trimming took off 3 bases at V and 7 bases at J, with 16 bases between the two ends. CDR3 length: 13 residues. CDR3 DNA: TGCAGCGTTGACGGCAGGGGGGTAGGGGAGCAGTACTTC. The encoded protein is CSVDGRGVGEQYF.

About this clonotype: The junction departs from germline at one end; a sequencing error may be responsible. The chain employs TRBV6-2 or TRBV6-3 and TRBJ1-1; TRBD1 matches 9 bases. This CDR3 is built from 18 residues. Per the germline V gene, CDR1 is MNHEY and CDR2 is SVGEGT. CDR3 sequence: CAISYTDRGSRWGTEAFF. The CDR3 DNA follows: TGTGCCATCAGTTACACGGACAGGGGTTCTCGGTGGGGCACCGAAGCTTTCTTT.

By share of the sample, this clonotype is medium-sized. This chain connects TRBV6-1 to TRBJ1-1; D unresolved. The germline V and J ends were trimmed by 6 bases and 3 bases, with 17 bases remaining between them. Per the germline V gene, CDR1 is MNHNS and CDR2 is SASEGT. This CDR3 has 15 amino acids. The CDR3 region has the DNA TGTGCCAGCAGGACAAAACCCGACGTGGACACTGAAGCTTTCTTT. It is translated as CASRTKPDVDTEAFF.

With respect to this clonotype: The junction departs from the called germline gene at one end, perhaps through a read error. The chain links TRBV6-9 to TRBJ2-1, with TRBD2 matching over 16 bases. The CDR3 consists of 16 residues. Germline V gives CDR1 MNHGY, CDR2 SVAAGI. The CDR3, as DNA: TGTGCCGGCAGTTACTCTCCGGGACTAGCGGGAGGGCAGCAGTTCTTC. Protein: CAGSYSPGLAGGQQFF.

Notes on this clonotype: A far larger clone is just one base off, so this is likely a read error. V is TRBV6-4 and J is TRBJ1-5, with D uncertain. The CDR3 extends over 16 amino acids. The germline V gene encodes CDR1 MRHNA and CDR2 SNTAGT. CDR3 in DNA: TGTGCCACCACAGTCGAGAGAATGGGGTCGAATCAGCCCAAGCATTTT. This gives the protein CATTVERMGSNQPKHF.

This clonotype was seen only a few times. The chain couples TRBV7-2 to TRBJ2-4; D might be TRBD1 (6 bases). With 1 base removed from V and 6 bases from J, the gap between germline ends came to 19 bases. CDR3 size: 17 residues. From germline, CDR1 is SGHTA and CDR2 FQGNSA. The CDR3 sequence: CASSLEFRTGFGNIQYF. CDR3 in DNA: TGTGCCAGCAGCTTAGAATTTCGCACAGGGTTTGGAAACATTCAGTACTTC.

This clonotype was picked up many times. This chain uses TRBV28 with TRBJ2-3; D is uncertain. Germline CDR1 and CDR2: MDHEN and SYDVKM. V was cut by 5 bases and J by 3 bases, with 18 bases left in between. This CDR3 is 16 amino acids long. In DNA, the CDR3 is TGTGCCAGCAGTAATCATATAGTTGGAAAAACAGATACGCAGTATTTT. Protein sequence: CASSNHIVGKTDTQYF.

Note on this clonotype: At one of its ends the junction is not consistent with the germline gene, which may arise from a read error. The chain links TRBV5-5 to TRBJ1-5; tentatively, D is TRBD1 (6 bases). From germline, CDR1 is SGHKS and CDR2 YYEKEE (reference sequence). CDR3 length: 15 residues. The CDR3 DNA follows: TGTGACAGCAGCTCGACCGGGACAACCAATCAGCCCCAGCATTTT. Translation gives CDSSSTGTTNQPQHF.

Ten or more counts support this clonotype. A read error may account for a junction end that differs from germline. The V and J genes are TRBV6-1 and TRBJ2-1; D is ambiguous. Germline V gene lookup returns CDR1 MNHNS and CDR2 SASEGT. This CDR3 is built from 11 residues. The CDR3 loop is CASGDVNEQFF. For the CDR3, the DNA is TGTGCCAGCGGTGATGTCAATGAGCAGTTCTTC.

CDR3: CASSLGTSGGTDTQYF. The CDR3 nucleotides are TGTGCCAGCAGTTTGGGAACAAGCGGGGGCACAGATACGCAGTATTTT. The genes are TRBV11-2 and TRBJ2-3; TRBD2 matches at 7 bases. V was pared by 6 bases and J by 1 base, with 10 bases of the junction left unmatched. Germline V gives CDR1 SGHAT, CDR2 FQNNGV. This CDR3 has 16 amino acids.

There are many counts of this clonotype. The genes are TRBV20-1 and TRBJ2-1; the match to TRBD2 covers 14 bases. CDR1 and CDR2 from the germline V gene are DFQATT and SNEGSKA (reference sequence). Trimming cost V 0 bases and J 0 bases; bases outside gene matches: 7. This CDR3 is built from 19 residues. The CDR3 loop reads CSARDRRLAGGPSYNEQFF. For the CDR3, the DNA is TGCAGTGCTAGAGATCGAAGACTAGCGGGGGGGCCCTCCTACAATGAGCAGTTCTTC.

A note on this clonotype: This likely reflects a read error, since a far larger clone is one base away. The chain joins TRBV6-7 to TRBJ2-2; D could derive from TRBD1 or TRBD2 (5 bases each). TRBV6-7 is noted as an ORF with a role that remains uncertain. This CDR3 has 17 residues. Written as DNA, the CDR3 is TGTGCCAGCAGTCCCCGGGGCAGGAAGGGGTACACCGGGGATCTGTTTTTT. It is translated as CASSPRGRKGYTGDLFF.

This clonotype showed up many times. The chain joins TRBV16 to TRBJ2-5, with unresolved D. The germline V gene has CDR1 KGHSY and CDR2 FQNENV. This CDR3 contains 13 residues. Trimming cost V 0 bases and J 10 bases, with 12 bases left between them. The CDR3: CASSQSHGSGQYF. CDR3 nucleotide sequence: TGTGCCAGCAGCCAATCACACGGATCGGGCCAGTACTTC.

This clonotype was picked up many times. This chain uses TRBV28 with TRBJ2-3; D call uncertain. The CDR3 is made up of 13 amino acids. V lost 2 bases to trimming and J lost 4 bases, with 7 bases between them. Germline loops: CDR1 MDHEN, CDR2 SYDVKM. The CDR3 here is CASSLSPADTQYF. The CDR3 DNA follows: TGTGCCAGCAGTTTAAGTCCCGCAGATACGCAGTATTTT.